This T cell receptor (beta chain) was profiled in a study of T cells after yellow fever vaccination. Overall study results and limits: From the bulk population, abundant clonotypes could contaminate and appear within FACS-sorted repertoires.

A universal primer site and UMIs were added as TCR cDNA was made by 5'RACE template switching. One entry per CDR3 protein, called by TCRdb with MiXCR from the 5' RACE reads. The sample has about 330,000 distinct CDR3 sequences, over 4% seen once; the top ten hold 20% to 25%. Germline V gives CDR1 LNHDA, CDR2 SQIVND (reference sequence). The CDR3 sequence is 19 residues long. The ends lost 4 bases at V and 0 bases at J; junction bases unmatched: 9. This clonotype was counted only a few times. The antigen is unknown. The clonotype originates from a man between 18 and 29 years old who received the YFV17D yellow fever vaccine. Sequencing was performed on PBMCs, taken 5 days after the yellow fever booster vaccination. The rearrangement uses TRBV19 and TRBJ2-3, with 14 bases identical to TRBD2. The CDR3 DNA is TGTGCCAGTAGTACCCGGACTAGCGGGGGGATATACAGCACAGATACGCAGTATTTT. It codes for CASSTRTSGGIYSTDTQYF.